Presented here are 8 T cell receptor beta chains from one specimen sequenced in a study of regulatory T cells in long-lasting Graves disease. Time point described: newly diagnosed GD, antithyroid drugs for less than 3 months. Scientists built the TCR library using RNA that was extracted from PBMCs. Arm-PCR of CDR3 regions and iRepertoire HTBI primers were the basis on which TCR beta libraries were built. TCRdb recomputed calls from the multiplex PCR reads with MiXCR, one row per CDR3 protein. Of 450,000 to 600,000 distinct CDR3 sequences listed, approximately 13% are singletons. This same sample was also part of a study on T cells in Graves' hyperthyroidism and ophthalmopathy.

Sequencing used peripheral blood mononuclear cells (PBMCs), obtained at new diagnosis, from a patient treated with antithyroid drugs. These receptors all come from a man between 25 and 39 years old with Graves disease.

V usage is TRBV7-8 and J usage is TRBJ2-3; D ambiguous. The CDR3 is 16 residues long. Germline V gene sequence: CDR1 SGHVS, CDR2 FQNEAQ. The V end was cut by 4 bases, the J end by 0 bases, with 14 bases between. Written as DNA, the CDR3 is TGTGCCAGCAGCTATCGGCAGGCCTTTAGCACAGATACGCAGTATTTT. Encoded protein: CASSYRQAFSTDTQYF. The whole variable domain, remainder taken from reference TRBV7-8 and TRBJ2-3, is GAGVSQSPRYKVAKRGQDVALRCDPISGHVSLFWYQQALGQGPEFLTYFQNEAQLDKSGLPSDRFFAERPEGSVSTLKIQRTQQEDSAVYLCASSYRQAFSTDTQYFGPGTRLTVL.

Turning to this clonotype: It may be a read error: a sequence one base away is much more abundant. J is TRBJ1-2 and V is TRBV2; the D is unclear. This CDR3 comprises 15 residues. Germline values: CDR1 SNHLY, CDR2 FYNNEI. V was shortened by 6 bases and J by 9 bases, with 23 bases between the two germline ends. The CDR3: CASSLEYQGHRSYTF. Written as DNA, the CDR3 is TGTGCCAGCAGCTTAGAATATCAAGGGCATCGCAGCTACACCTTC.

This chain connects TRBV6-2 or TRBV6-3 to TRBJ2-1; D unresolved. V dropped 6 bases and J dropped 6 bases, with 9 bases sitting between them. Per germline, CDR1 MNHEY and CDR2 SVGEGT. There are 12 residues in the CDR3. The CDR3 DNA is TGTGCCAGCAGAGGAGAGTTCAATGAGCAGTTCTTC. Translated: CASRGEFNEQFF.

The chain couples TRBV7-8 to TRBJ1-5, with D tentatively TRBD1 (5 bases). This CDR3 is 15 amino acids long. Per the germline V gene, CDR1 is SGHVS and CDR2 is FQNEAQ. Trimming shortened V by 5 bases and J by 2 bases, and 13 bases separated the two germline ends. CDR3 residues: CASSHGGGGNQPQHF. DNA for the CDR3: TGTGCCAGCAGCCATGGTGGAGGGGGCAATCAGCCCCAGCATTTT.

This clonotype showed up just a few times. V usage is TRBV11-2 and J usage is TRBJ1-4, with D maybe TRBD1 (6 bases). The CDR3 loop spans 14 amino acids. Germline lookup yields CDR1 SGHAT and CDR2 FQNNGV. Trimming shortened V by 5 bases and J by 10 bases, and 17 bases separated the two germline ends. CDR3 sequence: CASSVNGGLGKLFF. The CDR3 coding sequence is TGTGCCAGCAGCGTAAACGGGGGGCTTGGAAAACTGTTTTTT. The variable domain in full, with the rest retrieved from reference TRBV11-2 and TRBJ1-4, is EAGVAQSPRYKIIEKRQSVAFWCNPISGHATLYWYQQILGQGPKLLIQFQNNGVVDDSQLPKDRFSAERLKGVDSTLKIQPAKLEDSAVYLCASSVNGGLGKLFFGSGTQLSVL.

As DNA, the CDR3 is TGTGCCAGTGGGGGGACTCCAGACACCGGGGAGCTGTTTTTT. Protein sequence: CASGGTPDTGELFF. The V and J genes are TRBV19 and TRBJ2-2, with a tentative D call TRBD2 (6 bases). V dropped 8 bases and J dropped 3 bases, with 13 bases sitting between them. CDR1 LNHDA and CDR2 SQIVND come from the germline V gene (reference sequence). This CDR3 contains 14 residues. The full variable domain, with the rest looked up from reference TRBV19 and TRBJ2-2, is DGGITQSPKYLFRKEGQNVTLSCEQNLNHDAMYWYRQDPGQGLRLIYYSQIVNDFQKGDIAEGYSVSREKKESFPLTVTSAQKNPTAFYLCASGGTPDTGELFFGEGSRLTVL.

This clonotype was counted once. The gene calls are TRBV20-1 and TRBJ2-1, with D possibly being TRBD1 or TRBD2 (5 bases each). This CDR3 is built from 13 residues. The germline V gene has CDR1 DFQATT and CDR2 SNEGSKA (reference sequence). V was trimmed by 2 bases and J by 7 bases, leaving 12 bases between them. The CDR3 loop is CSARWGSWNEQFF. The CDR3 nucleotides read TGCAGTGCTAGATGGGGGAGTTGGAATGAGCAGTTCTTC.

This chain connects TRBV27 to TRBJ2-5, with a tentative D call TRBD1 (6 bases). Trimming cost V 4 bases and J 3 bases, with 18 bases left between them. Germline V lookup: CDR1 MNHEY, CDR2 SMNVEV (reference sequence). CDR3 length equals 16 residues. The CDR3 region is CASSSSGQRIKETQYF. The DNA for the CDR3 is TGTGCCAGCAGTTCCTCCGGACAGCGGATAAAAGAGACCCAGTACTTC.